The 2 T cell receptor beta chains presented below share a single source sample, sequenced in a study of blood T cell repertoires in COVID-19 (dated by TCRdb to the early 2020s). Library generation was performed with the immunoSEQ multiplex PCR assay. Entries here come from immuneACCESS through TCRdb and include only in-frame sequences with V and J called. Some clones fail to appear in such tables; in the studies checked, an unresolved V gene covers under half of the shortfall, and the cause of the remainder is unknown. Within this sample are under 150,000 clones, with approximately 83% of them counted one time only. Approximately 20% of the sample comes from the top ten. The sample was peripheral blood. The receptor set was obtained from a woman aged 45-65 years who had recovered from COVID-19.

V usage is TRBV7-2 and J usage is TRBJ1-2, with D uncertain. CDR1 is SGHTA and CDR2 is FQGNSA in the germline V gene. The CDR3 loop spans 12 amino acids. Trimming took 4 bases from V and 10 from J, leaving 13 bases between them. CDR3 sequence (DNA): TGTGCCAGCAGCTCGCCGAGAGGTGCCTACACCTTC. Amino acids: CASSSPRGAYTF.

This chain uses TRBV4-1 with TRBJ2-3; perhaps TRBD2 as D (7 bases). Germline CDR1 reads MGHRA; CDR2 reads YSYEKL. The CDR3 spans 16 residues. The V gene lost 4 bases and the J gene lost 4 bases, with 18 bases spanning the gap. CDR3 protein: CASSPTGGHSPDTQYF. DNA of the CDR3: TGCGCCAGCAGCCCTACGGGGGGCCATAGTCCAGATACGCAGTATTTT.